Below, 25 T cell receptor beta chains from the same sample are listed, as sequenced in a study of T cell repertoires in cytomegalovirus infection. TCRdb processed the reads anew with MiXCR; each CDR3 protein has one entry. The sample consists of about 470,000 distinct CDR3 sequences, about 44% of them appearing once. Their antigens remain unidentified. The source was cultured PBMCs, collected from culture after CMV antigen stimulation. The source is a human donor in good health (CMV status not recorded). Some clones in this sample may be carry-over from other donors' samples.

The CDR3 spells CASSSPGTAPEKLFF. The CDR3 DNA follows: TGTGCCAGCAGTTCCCCCGGGACGGCCCCCGAAAAACTGTTTTTT. V usage is TRBV28 and J usage is TRBJ1-4; D possibly corresponds to TRBD1 (5 bases). V lost 4 bases and J 8 bases, leaving 17 bases between the germline ends. The CDR3 sequence is 15 residues long. Germline V gene lookup returns CDR1 MDHEN and CDR2 SYDVKM.

The chain couples TRBV12-3 or TRBV12-4 to TRBJ1-4; D might be TRBD1 (6 bases). Trimming cost V 6 bases and J 7 bases, with 15 bases left between them. The CDR3 loop spans 14 amino acids. CDR3 region: CASSQTGIGEKLFF. CDR3 sequence (DNA): TGTGCCAGCAGCCAAACAGGGATCGGTGAAAAACTGTTTTTT.

CDR3: CASSHGTADNTEAFF. In nucleotides, the CDR3 is TGTGCCAGCAGCCACGGGACAGCGGACAACACTGAAGCTTTCTTT. The genes are TRBV7-9 and TRBJ1-1; TRBD1 aligns across 7 bases. The CDR3 is 15 residues long. Germline CDR1 reads SEHNR; CDR2 reads FQNEAQ (reference sequence). Germline trimming cut 5 bases from V and 2 bases from J; bases unmatched to any gene: 8.

In its sample, this clonotype was seen a few times. The gene calls are TRBV7-2 and TRBJ2-5, with a tentative D call TRBD2 (6 bases). Germline V gene sequence: CDR1 SGHTA, CDR2 FQGNSA. Trimming left V 8 bases short and J 5 bases short, with 27 bases between. The CDR3 runs 17 residues. The CDR3 coding sequence is TGTGCCAGCCAACGGGGGAGTTTTCCCAGATCACCGGAGACCCAGTACTTC. Its protein is CASQRGSFPRSPETQYF. Based on the CDR3 plus reference TRBV7-2 and TRBJ2-5, the full variable domain is GAGVSQSPSNKVTEKGKDVELRCDPISGHTALYWYRQSLGQGLEFLIYFQGNSAPDKSGLPSDRFSAERTGGSVSTLTIQRTQQEDSAVYLCASQRGSFPRSPETQYFGPGTRLLVL.

In its sample, this clonotype was seen a few times. The J gene is TRBJ1-4, the V gene TRBV6-6; D remains unclear. The length of the CDR3 is 13 residues. Germline V gives CDR1 MNHNY, CDR2 SVGAGI (reference sequence). With 2 bases removed from V and 7 bases from J, the gap between germline ends came to 8 bases. CDR3 in amino acids: CASSYRNGEKLFF. In nucleotides, the CDR3 is TGTGCCAGCAGTTACCGAAACGGTGAAAAACTGTTTTTT.

The chain recombines TRBV7-2 with TRBJ2-3; 10 bases agree with TRBD2. V was pared by 4 bases and J by 6 bases, with 10 bases of the junction left unmatched. CDR1 and CDR2 (germline): SGHTA, FQGNSA. The CDR3 is made up of 16 amino acids. The chain's CDR3 is CASSWGLAGAWDTQYF. CDR3 nucleotide sequence: TGTGCCAGCAGCTGGGGGCTAGCGGGAGCCTGGGATACGCAGTATTTT.

This clonotype was observed a handful of times. The J gene is TRBJ1-1, the V gene TRBV7-2, with D tentatively TRBD1 (5 bases). CDR3 length: 15 amino acids. V was clipped by 4 bases and J by 0 bases, with 12 bases between them. Germline V gives CDR1 SGHTA, CDR2 FQGNSA. The CDR3 protein is CASSSLGALNTEAFF. The CDR3 nucleotides are TGTGCCAGCAGCTCCCTCGGGGCACTGAACACTGAAGCTTTCTTT.

The sample holds a few counts of this clonotype. The chain uses TRBV6-5 and TRBJ2-7, with 7 bases identical to TRBD2. This CDR3 spans 15 amino acids. Germline V gene data show CDR1 as MNHEY and CDR2 as SVGAGI. V lost 8 bases and J lost 5; bases outside the gene matches: 15. This CDR3 reads CASSMRGGSRNEQYF. CDR3 nucleotide sequence: TGTGCCAGCTCTATGAGGGGCGGGAGCCGGAACGAGCAGTACTTC.

This clonotype was counted a few times. The chain combines TRBV27 with TRBJ1-4, with TRBD1 identical over 7 bases. This CDR3 spans 12 amino acids. With 9 bases clipped from V and 8 bases from J, the junction kept 6 bases outside the gene matches. Germline V gene lookup returns CDR1 MNHEY and CDR2 SMNVEV (reference sequence). CDR3 region: CASGQAGEKLFF. The CDR3 DNA reads as TGTGCCAGTGGACAGGCCGGGGAAAAACTGTTTTTT. Filled out from reference TRBV27 and TRBJ1-4, the complete variable domain reads EAQVTQNPRYLITVTGKKLTVTCSQNMNHEYMSWYRQDPGLGLRQIYYSMNVEVTDKGDVPEGYKVSRKEKRNFPLILESPSPNQTSLYFCASGQAGEKLFFGSGTQLSVL.

The chain employs TRBV6-8 and TRBJ2-3; D might be TRBD2 (5 bases). The V gene's germline CDR1 is MNHGY and CDR2 SAAAGT. Trimming removed 6 bases at V and 4 bases at J, with 14 bases between. The CDR3 consists of 14 residues. The CDR3 loop reads CASSPPAGADTQYF. The CDR3 nucleotides are TGTGCCAGCAGCCCACCTGCGGGCGCAGATACGCAGTATTTT.

The chain recombines TRBV19 with TRBJ1-5; 8 bases map to TRBD1. The CDR3 totals 17 residues. Germline CDR1 and CDR2: LNHDA and SQIVND (reference sequence). V lost 5 bases and J lost 2; bases outside the gene matches: 11. CDR3 sequence reads: CASSPKTGGWGNQPQHF. CDR3 DNA sequence: TGTGCCAGTAGTCCTAAAACAGGGGGATGGGGCAATCAGCCCCAGCATTTT.

This clonotype showed up just a few times. The V gene is TRBV25-1, the J gene TRBJ1-6; D is undetermined. CDR1 is MGHDK and CDR2 is SYGVNS in the germline V gene. Trimming took 3 bases from V and 8 from J, leaving 11 bases between them. This CDR3 has 14 amino acids. Here the CDR3 reads CASSDGGFDSPLHF. DNA of the CDR3: TGTGCCAGCAGTGATGGTGGGTTTGATTCACCCCTCCACTTT.

This rearrangement joins TRBV5-1 to TRBJ2-3, with a weak D call TRBD2 (6 bases). Germline lookup yields CDR1 SGHRS and CDR2 YFSETQ. The CDR3 extends over 14 amino acids. V was trimmed by 2 bases and J by 11 bases, leaving 18 bases between them. CDR3 protein: CASSFPIPTEGQYF. In DNA form, the CDR3 reads TGCGCCAGCAGCTTCCCCATCCCGACGGAGGGGCAGTATTTT.

This chain uses TRBV19 with TRBJ1-5; D unclear. The CDR3 totals 13 residues. V was pared by 3 bases and J by 9 bases, with 12 bases between. CDR1 and CDR2 (germline): LNHDA, SQIVND (reference sequence). In DNA form, the CDR3 reads TGTGCCAGTAGTATGCAGTGGCTGCGGCCCCAGCATTTT. Amino acids: CASSMQWLRPQHF.

The gene calls are TRBV12-3 or TRBV12-4 and TRBJ2-1; 12 bases map to TRBD1. V lost 9 bases, J lost 0 bases, and 9 bases stayed unmatched. The CDR3 totals 17 residues. The DNA for the CDR3 is TGTGCCAGTAGGTGGGGACAGGGGGCTATCTCCTACAATGAGCAGTTCTTC. Translated, it gives CASRWGQGAISYNEQFF.

The rearrangement joins TRBV2 to TRBJ1-4, with D maybe TRBD1 (5 bases). In germline, CDR1 is SNHLY, CDR2 FYNNEI. V was shortened by 7 bases and J by 7 bases, with 19 bases between the two germline ends. The CDR3 is 15 residues long. CDR3 sequence: CASTEEGGGGEKLFF. The CDR3 DNA sequence: TGTGCCAGCACCGAAGAAGGCGGGGGAGGTGAAAAACTGTTTTTT.

The V and J genes are TRBV7-2 and TRBJ1-3; no clear D gene. From germline, CDR1 is SGHTA and CDR2 FQGNSA. The V gene lost 2 bases and the J gene lost 0 bases, with 8 bases spanning the gap. This CDR3 is 15 amino acids long. The CDR3 DNA reads as TGTGCCAGCAGCTTATCAACTTCCTCTGGAAACACCATATATTTT. It encodes CASSLSTSSGNTIYF.

The rearrangement links TRBV7-8 to TRBJ2-1, with D perhaps matching TRBD1 or TRBD2 (6 bases each). In germline, CDR1 is SGHVS, CDR2 FQNEAQ. Trimming cost V 0 bases and J 3 bases, with 9 bases left between them. The length of the CDR3 is 15 residues. CDR3 protein: CASSLAGGHYNEQFF. CDR3 sequence (DNA): TGTGCCAGCAGCTTAGCGGGGGGCCACTACAATGAGCAGTTCTTC.

This clonotype was picked up many times. The rearrangement links TRBV7-2 to TRBJ2-5; tentative D call: TRBD2 (6 bases). Looked up from germline, CDR1 is SGHTA and CDR2 is FQGNSA. The CDR3 length is 12 residues. Deletions cut 5 bases from V and 5 bases from J, with 9 bases between. The CDR3 protein is CASSARGETQYF. DNA for the CDR3: TGTGCCAGCAGCGCCCGGGGGGAGACCCAGTACTTC.

This rearrangement joins TRBV4-1 to TRBJ2-7, with 9 bases lining up with TRBD1. Germline trimming cut 1 base from V and 3 bases from J; bases unmatched to any gene: 1. The CDR3 has 14 residues. Germline V gene data show CDR1 as MGHRA and CDR2 as YSYEKL. CDR3 sequence reads: CASSQAGQGYEQYF. The CDR3 region has the DNA TGCGCCAGCAGCCAAGCGGGACAGGGCTACGAGCAGTACTTC.

The rearrangement links TRBV5-1 to TRBJ1-1, with D uncertain. The CDR3 length is 14 residues. Germline CDR1 SGHRS, CDR2 YFSETQ. The V and J ends lost 5 bases and 4 bases respectively, with 15 bases between them. Written as DNA, the CDR3 is TGCGCCAGCAGGGATATGAGAGGGTCCACTGAAGCTTTCTTT. The encoded protein is CASRDMRGSTEAFF.

V and J are TRBV4-1 and TRBJ1-5, with TRBD1 as a possible D gene (5 bases). This CDR3 region has 19 residues. The V end was cut by 4 bases, the J end by 0 bases, with 22 bases between. CDR1 is MGHRA and CDR2 is YSYEKL in the germline V gene. The CDR3 here is CASSRRQIQTEYSNQPQHF. CDR3 nucleotide sequence: TGCGCCAGCAGCCGACGACAGATCCAAACCGAATATAGCAATCAGCCCCAGCATTTT.

This clonotype was observed a few times. This chain uses TRBV2 with TRBJ2-3; D perhaps matches TRBD1 (6 bases). CDR1 is SNHLY, CDR2 FYNNEI, per germline. V lost 7 bases, J lost 8 bases, and 13 bases lay in between. The CDR3 covers 12 residues. The CDR3 DNA reads TGTGCCAGCACAAAAGGGGGAAGTACGCAGTATTTT. Encoded protein: CASTKGGSTQYF. Filled out from reference TRBV2 and TRBJ2-3, the complete variable domain reads EPEVTQTPSHQVTQMGQEVILRCVPISNHLYFYWYRQILGQKVEFLVSFYNNEISEKSEIFDDQFSVERPDGSNFTLKIRSTKLEDSAMYFCASTKGGSTQYFGPGTRLTVL.

This clonotype was seen only a few times. The CDR3 nucleotides read TGTGCCAGCAGCTTAAATAGGTGGAAAACTGAAGCTTTCTTT. It codes for CASSLNRWKTEAFF. V and J are TRBV7-8 and TRBJ1-1; D not certain. Germline CDR1 reads SGHVS; CDR2 reads FQNEAQ. V was clipped by 2 bases and J by 5 bases, with 12 bases between them. The CDR3 is 14 amino acids. The full variable domain, with the rest looked up from reference TRBV7-8 and TRBJ1-1, is GAGVSQSPRYKVAKRGQDVALRCDPISGHVSLFWYQQALGQGPEFLTYFQNEAQLDKSGLPSDRFFAERPEGSVSTLKIQRTQQEDSAVYLCASSLNRWKTEAFFGQGTRLTVV.

The chain carries TRBV6-2 or TRBV6-3 and TRBJ1-2; tentative D call: TRBD1 (5 bases). Germline V gene sequence: CDR1 MNHEY, CDR2 SVGEGT. The CDR3 loop spans 17 amino acids. Trimming removed 4 bases from V and 4 bases from J, with 22 bases in between. The CDR3: CASSSARDAREAYGYTF. CDR3 coding DNA: TGTGCCAGCAGTTCCGCTCGGGACGCCCGGGAGGCCTATGGCTACACCTTC.